This T cell receptor beta chain is from a study of blood T cells in healthy people across ages (dated by TCRdb to about 2015). For the wider study: Template switching captured roughly one uniquely barcoded TCR beta cDNA molecule per two T cells in model experiments. To track age-related changes in TCR beta repertoire diversity, the study relied on deep sequencing normalized with unique cDNA molecular identifiers. The donors were split into four age groups: young (average around 15 years), middle-aged (more than 35), aged (more than 60) and long-lived (approximately 80). To avoid experimental bias, donors of different ages were distributed randomly across sequencing lanes. Two additional independent replicas of 1 million unique cDNA reads from the same blood draw were analyzed for two donors (one aged 18 to 29 and one aged 80 or older).

The germline V gene (reference sequence) yields DFQATT for CDR1 and SNEGSKA for CDR2. Trimming takes 3 bases from V and 3 bases from J, and the germline ends sit 12 bases apart. From its cysteine to its phenylalanine, the CDR3 spans 13 amino acids. CDR3 DNA only is kept here, 39 bases in frame from base 1. Remarks on this clonotype: The specificity of this receptor is unknown. There are no base qualities to consult, and no much larger clone falls within one base.

The roughly 39 donors, aged about 6 to 90 years, were systemically healthy Caucasian individuals from Russia. Each donor gave 9.5 to 10 milliliters of peripheral blood, drawn into EDTA-treated Vacutainer tubes. Ficoll-Paque density-gradient centrifugation was used to isolate PBMCs, with at least 7 million obtained per sample. Total RNA, at least 6 micrograms per sample, was extracted from PBMCs with Trizol reagent. Naive CD45RAhigh/CD27high T cell percentages were measured by flow cytometry on a PBMC aliquot from every donor. The library was made by 5' RACE. Sequenced using an Illumina HiSeq 2500. A second roughly 7 to 11 cycle PCR used a sample-barcoded 5' primer and a J-beta primer mix. Each TCR beta cDNA molecule received a unique molecular identifier from a template-switch 5' adaptor carrying 12 random nucleotides. At least 2.5 million CDR3-containing paired-end reads were obtained from each sample. First-strand cDNA synthesis was performed from all RNA using the Mint cDNA synthesis kit, with priming by a TRBC-specific oligonucleotide. Following uracil-DNA glycosylase treatment, a first 18-cycle PCR with universal primers M1SS and BC2_uni_R was performed on all cDNA. On the study's bioinformatics: For normalization, 1 million high-quality reads were randomly selected from each sample, with every read carrying a distinct molecular identifier. Instead of being binned into consensus sequences, reads that shared molecular identifiers were thrown out. MiTCR, with a Q25 quality threshold and the strictest error-elimination algorithm, was used for CDR3 identification, clonotype clustering and error correction. A nonparametric unseen species model using Euler transformation provided a lower-bound estimate of total TCR beta diversity. In TCRdb, the public reads were trimmed at Q25 with fastp and aligned with MiXCR, with productive beta chains retained. Records with the same CDR3 protein are collapsed into one entry carrying the most frequent genes and DNA. The V and J calls were determined by TCRdb, not by the authors. The sample table records roughly 640,000 distinct CDR3 sequences; about 30% of these occur just once. The ten largest make up around 16% of the sample.

Results the study describes overall, beyond this receptor: As age increased, observed TCR beta diversity per million T cells dropped in a roughly linear way, and a significant reduction was already evident by age around 41. Compared with the aged group, the long-lived group had more naive CD4+ T cells, fewer expanded clones and increased TCR diversity, suggesting age selection. Estimates of total diversity based on one million sequenced T cells were considered lower bounds and underestimates. Bulk unsorted PBMC profiling prevented conclusive comparison of naive and antigen-experienced compartments. Donor CMV infection status was unknown, potentially confounding age-related changes in expanded clonotypes. The percentage of naive T cells measured by flow cytometry correlated strongly with observed TCR beta diversity.

Material for sequencing was blood. Rearrangement joined TRBV20-1 to TRBJ2-7; the D gene is perhaps TRBD1 or TRBD2, each of them matching over 5 bases. The clonotype was recovered from a woman of 80 years or more in good health. The nucleotides read TGCAGTGCTAGGGGCAGAGGGGACTACGAGCAGTACTTC. Its protein is CSARGRGDYEQYF.